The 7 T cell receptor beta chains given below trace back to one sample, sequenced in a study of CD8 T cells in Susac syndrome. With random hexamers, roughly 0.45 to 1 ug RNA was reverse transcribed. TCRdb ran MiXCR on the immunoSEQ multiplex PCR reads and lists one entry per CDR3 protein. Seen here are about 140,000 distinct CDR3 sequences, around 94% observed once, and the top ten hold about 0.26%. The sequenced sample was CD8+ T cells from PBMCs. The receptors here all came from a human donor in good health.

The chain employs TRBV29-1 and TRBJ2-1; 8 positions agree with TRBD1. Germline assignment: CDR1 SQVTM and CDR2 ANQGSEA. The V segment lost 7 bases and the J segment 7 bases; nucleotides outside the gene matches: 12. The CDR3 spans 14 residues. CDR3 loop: CSGTRTGRNNEQFF. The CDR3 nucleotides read TGCAGCGGGACGAGGACAGGGAGAAATAATGAGCAGTTCTTC.

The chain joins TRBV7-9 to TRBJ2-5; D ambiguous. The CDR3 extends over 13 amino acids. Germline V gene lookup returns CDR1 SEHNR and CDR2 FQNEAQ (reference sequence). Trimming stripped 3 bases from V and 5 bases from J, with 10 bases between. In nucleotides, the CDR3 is TGTGCCAGCAGCTTGATCCTCCGGGAGACCCAGTACTTC. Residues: CASSLILRETQYF. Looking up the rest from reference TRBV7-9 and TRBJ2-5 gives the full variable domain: DTGVSQNPRHKITKRGQNVTFRCDPISEHNRLYWYRQTLGQGPEFLTYFQNEAQLEKSRLLSDRFSAERPKGSFSTLEIQRTEQGDSAMYLCASSLILRETQYFGPGTRLLVL.

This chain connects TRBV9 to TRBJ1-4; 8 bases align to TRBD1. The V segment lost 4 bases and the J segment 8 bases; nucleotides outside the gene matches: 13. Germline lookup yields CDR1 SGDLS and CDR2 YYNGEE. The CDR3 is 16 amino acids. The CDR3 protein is CASSSPTGTGFEKLFF. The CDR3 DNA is TGTGCCAGCAGCTCTCCCACCGGGACAGGATTCGAAAAACTGTTTTTT.

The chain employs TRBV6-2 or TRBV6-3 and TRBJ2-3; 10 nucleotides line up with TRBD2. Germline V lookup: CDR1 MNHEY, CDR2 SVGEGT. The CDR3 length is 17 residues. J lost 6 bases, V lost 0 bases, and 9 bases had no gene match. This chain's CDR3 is CASSYSVASGSVDTQYF. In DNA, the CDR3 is TGTGCCAGCAGTTACTCGGTGGCTAGCGGGAGTGTGGATACGCAGTATTTT.

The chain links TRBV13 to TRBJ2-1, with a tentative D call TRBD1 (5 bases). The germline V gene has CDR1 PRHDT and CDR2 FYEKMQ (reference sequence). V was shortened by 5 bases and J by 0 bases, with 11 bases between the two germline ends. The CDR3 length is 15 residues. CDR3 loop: CASSPGISSYNEQFF. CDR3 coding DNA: TGTGCCAGCAGCCCAGGGATTAGCTCCTACAATGAGCAGTTCTTC.

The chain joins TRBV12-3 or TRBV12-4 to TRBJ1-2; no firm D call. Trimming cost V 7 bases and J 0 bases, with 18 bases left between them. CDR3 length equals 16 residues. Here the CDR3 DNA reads TGTGCCAGCACCCAGGCCCCCCCAGACTCTAACTATGGCTACACCTTC. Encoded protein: CASTQAPPDSNYGYTF.

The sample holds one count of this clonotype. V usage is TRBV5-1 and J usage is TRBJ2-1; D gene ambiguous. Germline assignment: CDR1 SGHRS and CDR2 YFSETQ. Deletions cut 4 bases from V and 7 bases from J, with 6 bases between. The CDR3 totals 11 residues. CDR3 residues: CASSGVNEQFF. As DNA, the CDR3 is TGCGCCAGCAGCGGGGTGAATGAGCAGTTCTTC.